The rows below give T cell receptor beta chains drawn from one sample of a study of blood T cell repertoires in COVID-19. Assay: immunoSEQ multiplex PCR; the TCRdb copy retains only in-frame clones and omits some. The sample consists of 200,000 to 250,000 clones, around 90% of them appearing once. The specimen sequenced was peripheral blood. The receptors shown here come from a man in his 60s who had recovered from COVID-19. The CDR3 runs from the conserved cysteine through the conserved F or W. Only part of the rows carry a size: once, few, many, or a class if the clone is expanded.

>TRBV11-2|.
CASSLVIAGVSYNEQFF
>TRBV19|.
CASIKLLAENYEQYF
>TRBV4-2|.
CASTKREEDTQYF
>TRBV29-1|.
CSVEPQGSSGNTIYF
>TRBV23-1|.
CASSQSIRGGVNTEAFF
>TRBV27|.
CASSFSTGGGNTIYF
>TRBV19|.
CASSMTGVSNSPLHF
>TRBV5-1|.
CASSPAPRDRVNYGYTF
>TRBV5-4|few
CASSLTPNTEAFF
>TRBV19|.
CASSGQRNQPQHF
>TRBV7-3|.
CASSPGASGGQETQYF
>TRBV6-6|.
CASSNIRGAGEKLFF
>TRBV12-3/TRBV12-4|once
CASSKDMNYGYTF
>TRBV20-1|.
CSASRDGRRGSPLHF
>TRBV7-6|.
CASSFTGASNEKLFF
>TRBV5-1|.
CASSPGTGGRYNEQFF
>TRBV30|once
CAWSGGAGGYEQYF
>TRBV7-2|.
CASSLGVSAGQETQYF
>TRBV28|.
CASSLYRSGGRGTGELFF
>TRBV6-4|.
CASSAWGQGSTDTQYF
>TRBV4-3|.
CASSQDPPLAGGQETQYF
>TRBV19|.
CASSIKGESNQPQHF
>TRBV9|.
CASSAQGAGANVLTF
>TRBV7-9|once
CASSLKLWGQGATYGYTF
>TRBV28|.
CASSRDFNTDTQYF
>TRBV2|.
CASSTGLTSYNEQFF
>TRBV3-1/TRBV3-2|.
CASSQDIAGGVLGYTF
>TRBV6-5|.
CASSYLGTPYEQYF